The T cell receptor (beta chain) under discussion was sequenced for a study of T cells after yellow fever vaccination. TCRdb redid the calling of the 5' RACE reads with MiXCR, one entry per CDR3 protein. The table has 350,000 to 550,000 distinct CDR3 sequences, about 17% seen once. The clonotype originates from a man between 18 and 35 years old who received the YFV17D yellow fever vaccine. The sample here was PBMCs, taken before the yellow fever booster vaccination.

This CDR3 is CSVPDGVNTEAFF. DNA for the CDR3: TGCAGCGTTCCCGACGGCGTGAACACTGAAGCTTTCTTT. This chain joins TRBV29-1 and TRBJ1-1; unclear D gene. Trimming removed 5 bases at V and 0 bases at J, with 10 bases between. This CDR3 comprises 13 residues. Germline V CDR1 and CDR2: SQVTM, ANQGSEA.